The 22 T cell receptor beta chains below were found in one sample sequenced in a study of blood T cell repertoires in COVID-19. Assay used: immunoSEQ multiplex PCR; TCRdb lists only in-frame clones, some missing. The sample holds 200,000 or so clones, 80% to 90% seen once. Sequenced input: PBMCs or T cells enriched from blood (not recorded which). The receptors stem from a woman younger than 35 who had recovered from COVID-19.

The chain is built from TRBV9 and TRBJ1-3, with D perhaps TRBD1 (5 bases). The CDR3 has 14 amino acids. Germline V lookup: CDR1 SGDLS, CDR2 YYNGEE. The V end lost 1 base, the J end lost 7 bases, and 12 bases lay between the germline ends. The CDR3 region has the DNA TGTGCCAGCAGCGTATATCAGGGAGGGAACACCATATATTTT. Its protein product is CASSVYQGGNTIYF.

This rearrangement joins TRBV19 to TRBJ2-1; D not resolved. The V and J ends lost 5 bases and 2 bases respectively, with 10 bases between them. This CDR3 spans 14 amino acids. Per germline, CDR1 LNHDA and CDR2 SQIVND (reference sequence). CDR3 protein: CASSRGSTYNEQFF. CDR3 nucleotide sequence: TGTGCCAGTAGTCGCGGATCTACCTACAATGAGCAGTTCTTC.

V and J are TRBV29-1 and TRBJ1-5, with D hard to call. V was pared by 8 bases and J by 2 bases, with 19 bases between. Germline CDR1 reads SQVTM; CDR2 reads ANQGSEA. This CDR3 contains 15 residues. The CDR3 reads CSQLRGREGNQPQHF. The CDR3 DNA sequence: TGCAGCCAATTGCGGGGAAGGGAAGGCAATCAGCCCCAGCATTTT. The whole variable domain, remainder taken from reference TRBV29-1 and TRBJ1-5, is SAVISQKPSRDICQRGTSLTIQCQVDSQVTMMFWYRQQPGQSLTLIATANQGSEATYESGFVIDKFPISRPNLTFSTLTVSNMSPEDSSIYLCSQLRGREGNQPQHFGDGTRLSIL.

The CDR3, as DNA: TGTGCCAGCAGACCTAGGGAGGGACAGGGAGGCGGGGAGCTGTTTTTT. Translated: CASRPREGQGGGELFF. The gene calls are TRBV27 and TRBJ2-2; the match to TRBD1 covers 9 bases. This CDR3 has 16 residues. Germline values: CDR1 MNHEY, CDR2 SMNVEV (reference sequence). With V trimmed by 6 bases and J by 7 bases, 12 bases remained unmatched.

This chain uses TRBV27 with TRBJ1-3, with 8 bases lining up with TRBD1. The CDR3 spans 15 residues. V was clipped by 5 bases and J by 0 bases; unmatched bases: 3. Germline V CDR1 and CDR2: MNHEY, SMNVEV (reference sequence). The CDR3 DNA sequence: TGTGCCAGCAGTAGCAGGGGGCTCTCTGGAAACACCATATATTTT. This gives the protein CASSSRGLSGNTIYF.

This clone occurred a few times. The CDR3 loop is CAISESTGETNYGYTF. The DNA of the CDR3 is TGTGCCATCAGTGAGTCGACAGGGGAGACTAACTATGGCTACACCTTC. This chain links TRBV10-3 with TRBJ1-2; 8 nucleotides align to TRBD1. V trimming: 0 bases; J trimming: 0 bases; junction bases outside the gene matches: 3. There are 16 residues in the CDR3. Germline CDR1 is ENHRY and CDR2 is SYGVKD.

The gene calls are TRBV27 and TRBJ1-2, with TRBD1 matching 7 bases. Germline trimming cut 4 bases from V and 8 bases from J; bases unmatched to any gene: 13. The CDR3 extends over 15 amino acids. Germline V gives CDR1 MNHEY, CDR2 SMNVEV (reference sequence). The CDR3 protein is CASSSGQSPPGGYTF. As DNA, the CDR3 is TGTGCCAGCAGTTCGGGACAGTCCCCCCCGGGAGGCTACACCTTC.

This clone was seen only once. The genes are TRBV28 and TRBJ2-5; 11 bases are a match to TRBD2. Germline V lookup: CDR1 MDHEN, CDR2 SYDVKM. Unmatched junction bases numbered 5, after V lost 6 bases and J lost 2 bases. The CDR3 has 15 residues. The CDR3 bases are TGTGCCAGCAGGATGGCTAGCGGGGGGCAAGAGACCCAGTACTTC. It yields the protein CASRMASGGQETQYF.

The gene calls are TRBV30 and TRBJ2-5; perhaps TRBD2 as D (6 bases). There are 13 residues in the CDR3. V lost 8 bases and J 1 base, leaving 14 bases between the germline ends. CDR1 is GTSNPN, CDR2 SVGIG, per germline (reference sequence). The CDR3 here is CARDGGFQETQYF. In nucleotides, the CDR3 is TGTGCCCGCGACGGGGGATTCCAAGAGACCCAGTACTTC.

This sequence joins TRBV27 and TRBJ1-1; 11 bases agree with TRBD1. J lost 2 bases, V lost 6 bases, and 5 bases had no gene match. The CDR3 is 15 amino acids. Germline V gives CDR1 MNHEY, CDR2 SMNVEV (reference sequence). Written as DNA, the CDR3 is TGTGCCAGCAGAACCCGGACAGGGGGCAACACTGAAGCTTTCTTT. It translates to CASRTRTGGNTEAFF.

This chain uses TRBV30 with TRBJ2-2, with D perhaps TRBD1 (7 bases). V was shortened by 4 bases and J by 0 bases, with 12 bases between the two germline ends. Germline-derived CDR1 and CDR2 are GTSNPN and SVGIG (reference sequence). CDR3 length equals 15 residues. The CDR3 protein is CAWIAGQPNTGELFF. CDR3 nucleotide sequence: TGTGCCTGGATCGCGGGACAGCCGAACACCGGGGAGCTGTTTTTT.

V is TRBV28 and J is TRBJ1-5; a possible D gene is TRBD1 (6 bases). CDR3 length: 16 residues. Per the germline V gene, CDR1 is MDHEN and CDR2 is SYDVKM. Trimming cost V 7 bases and J 0 bases, with 16 bases left between them. The CDR3 region is CASNGDRPYSNQPQHF. The CDR3 bases are TGTGCCAGCAATGGAGACAGGCCGTATAGCAATCAGCCCCAGCATTTT. Complete variable domain (other parts from reference TRBV28 and TRBJ1-5): DVKVTQSSRYLVKRTGEKVFLECVQDMDHENMFWYRQDPGLGLRLIYFSYDVKMKEKGDIPEGYSVSREKKERFSLILESASTNQTSMYLCASNGDRPYSNQPQHFGDGTRLSIL.

The J gene is TRBJ2-1, the V gene TRBV4-2; D gene uncertain. This CDR3 spans 16 amino acids. Germline lookup yields CDR1 LGHNA and CDR2 YNFKEQ. V lost 0 bases and J 4 bases, leaving 13 bases between the germline ends. The chain's CDR3 is CASSQDFGQNYNEQFF. Written as DNA, the CDR3 is TGTGCCAGCAGCCAAGATTTTGGGCAAAATTACAATGAGCAGTTCTTC.

The chain employs TRBV28 and TRBJ2-7, with TRBD1 matching over 7 bases. The germline CDR1 and CDR2 sequences are MDHEN and SYDVKM. The ends lost 6 bases at V and 2 bases at J; junction bases unmatched: 4. The CDR3 is 13 amino acids. The CDR3 protein is CASSLGQTYEQYF. The CDR3 DNA follows: TGTGCCAGCAGCCTGGGACAGACCTACGAGCAGTACTTC.

This chain links TRBV11-2 with TRBJ1-2; 12 bases fit TRBD1. V was pared by 0 bases and J by 8 bases, with 4 bases of the junction left unmatched. The CDR3 has 15 residues. CDR1 is SGHAT, CDR2 FQNNGV, per germline. CDR3 loop: CASSLDGDRGRGYTF. In DNA form, the CDR3 reads TGTGCCAGCAGCTTAGATGGGGACAGGGGGCGAGGCTACACCTTC.

The chain recombines TRBV10-2 with TRBJ2-7, with D perhaps TRBD2 (6 bases). In germline, CDR1 is WSHSY, CDR2 SAAADI. The CDR3 length is 14 residues. V gave up 6 bases and J gave up 3 bases, with 15 bases separating them. This CDR3 reads CASSEPGAGYEQYF. The CDR3 DNA follows: TGCGCCAGCAGCGAACCGGGAGCAGGCTACGAGCAGTACTTC.

The rearrangement links TRBV30 to TRBJ2-2, with unresolved D. In germline, CDR1 is GTSNPN, CDR2 SVGIG (reference sequence). The V end lost 1 base, the J end lost 6 bases, and 9 bases lay between the germline ends. CDR3 length equals 13 residues. Written as DNA, the CDR3 is TGTGCCTGGAGTGCATCGGGTTCCGGGGAGCTGTTTTTT. It specifies CAWSASGSGELFF.

In its sample, this clone was seen once. The rearrangement uses TRBV13 and TRBJ1-5; D gene uncertain. CDR1 PRHDT and CDR2 FYEKMQ come from the germline V gene (reference sequence). The V gene lost 2 bases and the J gene lost 2 bases, with 7 bases spanning the gap. CDR3 size: 14 residues. CDR3 DNA sequence: TGTGCCAGCAGCTTAAGCGTTGGCAATCAGCCCCAGCATTTT. As protein: CASSLSVGNQPQHF.

This clone was found a few times. The chain couples TRBV19 to TRBJ2-6; a possible D gene is TRBD1 (6 bases). The CDR3 is made up of 15 amino acids. Trimming stripped 6 bases from V and 4 bases from J, with 13 bases between. Germline lookup yields CDR1 LNHDA and CDR2 SQIVND (reference sequence). In DNA, the CDR3 is TGTGCCAGTAGCCAACAGGGTACGGGGGCCAACGTCCTGACTTTC. Its protein product is CASSQQGTGANVLTF.

V is TRBV6-2 or TRBV6-3 and J is TRBJ1-2, with D maybe TRBD1 (5 bases). With 2 bases removed from V and 7 bases from J, the gap between germline ends came to 8 bases. Germline V gives CDR1 MNHEY, CDR2 SVGEGT. The CDR3 totals 12 residues. CDR3 sequence (DNA): TGTGCCAGCAGTTACGGACAAGTTGGCTACACCTTC. Its translation is CASSYGQVGYTF.

The CDR3 sequence: CASSTALGPYGYTF. For the CDR3, the DNA is TGCGCCAGCAGCACCGCCCTGGGCCCGTATGGCTACACCTTC. This chain joins TRBV5-1 and TRBJ1-2; D uncertain. The CDR3 has 14 amino acids. Germline V lookup: CDR1 SGHRS, CDR2 YFSETQ. The V end was cut by 4 bases, the J end by 5 bases, with 15 bases between. The full variable domain, completed using reference TRBV5-1 and TRBJ1-2, is KAGVTQTPRYLIKTRGQQVTLSCSPISGHRSVSWYQQTPGQGLQFLFEYFSETQRNKGNFPGRFSGRQFSNSRSEMNVSTLELGDSALYLCASSTALGPYGYTFGSGTRLTVV.

The J gene is TRBJ2-2, the V gene TRBV5-1; 13 bases are shared with TRBD2. The CDR3 is made up of 19 amino acids. Germline CDR1 SGHRS, CDR2 YFSETQ. The trim removed 0 bases at V and 0 bases at J, leaving 5 bases unmatched. CDR3 protein: CASSLAGTSGASNTGELFF. The CDR3 nucleotides are TGCGCCAGCAGCTTGGCCGGGACTAGCGGGGCCTCGAACACCGGGGAGCTGTTTTTT.